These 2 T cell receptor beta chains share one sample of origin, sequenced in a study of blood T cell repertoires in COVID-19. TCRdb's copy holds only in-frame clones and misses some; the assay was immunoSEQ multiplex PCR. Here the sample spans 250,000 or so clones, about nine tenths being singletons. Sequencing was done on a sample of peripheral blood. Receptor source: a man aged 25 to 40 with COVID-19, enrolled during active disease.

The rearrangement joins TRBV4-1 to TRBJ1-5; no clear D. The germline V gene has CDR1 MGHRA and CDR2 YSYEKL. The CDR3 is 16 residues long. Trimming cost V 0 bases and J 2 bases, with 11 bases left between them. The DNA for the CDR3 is TGCGCCAGCAGCCAAGATGGAGGTTTCGGCAATCAGCCCCAGCATTTT. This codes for CASSQDGGFGNQPQHF.

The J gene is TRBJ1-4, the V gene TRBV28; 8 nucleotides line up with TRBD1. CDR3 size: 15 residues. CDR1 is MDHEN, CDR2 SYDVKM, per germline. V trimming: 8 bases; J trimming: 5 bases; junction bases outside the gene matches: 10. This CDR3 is CASALSGTGNEKLFF. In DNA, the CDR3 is TGTGCCAGCGCTCTCTCCGGGACAGGCAATGAAAAACTGTTTTTT.